The next 3 T cell receptor beta chains were all read from a single sample in a study of T cell changes during pregnancy in multiple sclerosis. Profiling relied on immunoSEQ multiplex PCR, and the TCRdb table lists in-frame clones only, not all of them. The sample has about 100,000 clones, around 93% seen once. The starting material was peripheral blood, obtained after pregnancy. Receptors originate from a female donor with multiple sclerosis, enrolled in a pregnancy study.

The chain couples TRBV14 to TRBJ1-2; 7 bases align to TRBD1. The ends lost 4 bases at V and 8 bases at J; junction bases unmatched: 7. Per germline, CDR1 SGHDN and CDR2 FVKESK. The CDR3 has 13 residues. CDR3: CASSPKTGWGYTF. The CDR3, as DNA: TGTGCCAGCAGCCCAAAGACAGGGTGGGGCTACACCTTC.

V and J are TRBV6-5 and TRBJ2-1, with 14 positions matching TRBD2. The CDR3 covers 15 residues. CDR1 and CDR2 (germline): MNHEY, SVGAGI. The junction had 5 bases not matched to a gene; V was cut back by 6 bases and J by 7 bases. The CDR3 sequence is CASRFRLAGGNEQFF. The CDR3 DNA is TGTGCCAGCAGGTTTAGACTAGCGGGGGGGAATGAGCAGTTCTTC.

This clone is a singleton in its sample. V is TRBV27 and J is TRBJ2-7; 7 bases are shared with TRBD2. V shed 6 bases, J shed 3 bases, and the junction held 8 bases outside the gene matches. This CDR3 region has 14 residues. CDR1 and CDR2 from the germline V gene are MNHEY and SMNVEV (reference sequence). CDR3 DNA: TGTGCCAGCAGACCGGCGGGAGCCCGCTACGAGCAGTACTTC. Protein product: CASRPAGARYEQYF.